What follows describes a single T cell receptor beta chain. The V and J ends lost 4 bases and 3 bases, in that order; junction bases with no gene match: 6. Per the germline V gene, CDR1 is SGHKS and CDR2 is YYEKEE (reference sequence). The CDR3 is made up of 14 amino acids. This entry belongs to a study of blood T cell repertoires in COVID-19. Clones were read by immunoSEQ multiplex PCR, and TCRdb kept only the in-frame ones, dropping some. The sample has approximately 300,000 clones, over 75% seen once. The gene calls are TRBV5-5 and TRBJ1-1, with TRBD1 identical over 7 bases. The clonotype comes from a woman in her 30s who had recovered from COVID-19. The sample comprised PBMCs or T cells enriched from blood (not recorded which). The CDR3 loop reads CASSRIDRDTEAFF. CDR3 DNA: TGTGCCAGCAGCCGGATCGACAGGGACACTGAAGCTTTCTTT.